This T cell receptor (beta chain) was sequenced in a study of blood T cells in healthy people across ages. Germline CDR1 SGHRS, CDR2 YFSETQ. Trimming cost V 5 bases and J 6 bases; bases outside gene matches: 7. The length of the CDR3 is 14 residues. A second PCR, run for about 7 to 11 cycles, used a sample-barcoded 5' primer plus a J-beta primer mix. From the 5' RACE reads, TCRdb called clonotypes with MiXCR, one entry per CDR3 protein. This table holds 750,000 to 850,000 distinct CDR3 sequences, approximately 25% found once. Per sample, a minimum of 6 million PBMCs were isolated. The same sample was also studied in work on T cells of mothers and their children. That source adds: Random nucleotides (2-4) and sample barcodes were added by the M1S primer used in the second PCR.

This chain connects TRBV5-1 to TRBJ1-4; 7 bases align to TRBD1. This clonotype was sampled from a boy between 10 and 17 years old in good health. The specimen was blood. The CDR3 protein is CASRPTGSDEKLFF. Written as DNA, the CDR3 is TGCGCCAGCAGGCCGACAGGGAGTGATGAAAAACTGTTTTTT.